The TCR beta chain described here comes from a study of blood T cell repertoires in COVID-19 (dated by TCRdb to 2019 to 2021). Study-wide context: The collaborator samples originated in the United States, Italy and Spain and spanned the acute and convalescent phases of COVID-19. A de-identified subject ID, COVID-19 status, age in years and sex were almost always included in the sample metadata. Samples came from the ongoing ImmuneRACE study (first 160 participants) plus 1,254 subjects from 6 global collaborators. Where available, HLA class I and class II types were obtained from metadata supplied by the sample provider rather than from assay-based typing. The prospective study material was composed of cDNA or gDNA derived from T cells, B-cell-depleted T cells, or PBMCs. Deeply sampled blood TCRbeta repertoires from subjects exposed to, actively infected with, or recovered from COVID-19 were included in the dataset. The repertoires were released in a freely available public database meant as a resource for research on the immune response to SARS-CoV-2.

The immunoSEQ Assay, a bias-controlled multiplex PCR, was used to amplify TCRbeta CDR3 regions from genomic DNA. The authors' pipeline ran thus. The number of nucleated cells in each sample was estimated by amplification of reference gene primers within the assay. To quantify the absolute abundance of each unique TCRbeta CDR3 rearrangement, sequence reads were collapsed and filtered. For each sample, productive Simpson clonality was calculated by taking the square root of Simpson's diversity index across productive rearrangements. TCRdb limited this immuneACCESS table to in-frame rearrangements with V and J called. A share of clones is missing; checked studies link under half to unresolved V genes, and the rest is unexplained. V and J calls and clone size follow that table, whereas D and trimming were derived from the DNA. The sample table lists 220,000 or so clones, 80% to 90% of them with a count of one. Together, the top ten hold around 3.2% of the sample.

On this clone: No cognate antigen has been identified for it. Base qualities were left out, and no much larger clone turns up one base away.

The CDR3 covers 18 residues, taking in both the cysteine and the phenylalanine. Only the CDR3 DNA is retained, 54 bases long and in frame from the first base. From a lookup of the germline V gene (reference sequence), CDR1 and CDR2 are GTSNPN and SVGIG. Relative to germline, V is missing 5 bases and J is missing 7 bases, with 16 bases of the junction outside any gene match. Results and caveats for the whole study, not just this receptor: The amount of clinical and demographic metadata varied by source and participant and was provided uncurated.

Enrolling through a virtual design, the prospective study's participants ranged in age from roughly 18 to 100 years and lived across 24 United States geographic areas. In the prospective study, cohorts were assigned on the basis of participant-reported clinical history obtained from a screening survey and a study questionnaire. In the prospective study, mobile phlebotomists collected whole blood, serum and a nasopharyngeal or oropharyngeal swab from each participant. Additional blood draws and questionnaires over an approximately two-month period could optionally be provided by prospective study participants. Before DNA extraction, prospective study blood samples were shipped either frozen or at room temperature.

The sample comprised PBMCs or T cells enriched from blood (not recorded which). The TCR was taken from a woman aged 18 to 35 in a cohort exposed to, infected with or recovered from COVID-19 (not recorded which). This chain joins TRBV30 to TRBJ2-1, with 14 bases matching TRBD2. The CDR3 protein sequence reads: CAWSGGPTTSGRVNEQFF. The nucleotides are TGTGCCTGGTCAGGGGGCCCAACGACTAGCGGGAGGGTAAATGAGCAGTTCTTC.